These 3 T cell receptor beta chains originate from one sample sequenced in a study of OX40 agonist ivuxolimab in advanced cancers. Using immunoSEQ multiplex PCR, the repertoire was profiled, and TCRdb retains in-frame clones only, with some absent. In the table there are tens of thousands of clones, around nine tenths of which are singletons. The sample consisted of CD4+ or CD8+ T cells sorted from blood, taken in a trial of the OX40 agonist ivuxolimab. The receptor source for this set is an adult with an advanced solid tumor such as melanoma, head and neck, liver or kidney cancer.

The chain combines TRBV18 with TRBJ2-1; 8 bases are shared with TRBD1. Germline V gene lookup returns CDR1 KGHSH and CDR2 LQKENI. The CDR3 length is 15 residues. V was pared by 3 bases and J by 7 bases, with 8 bases of the junction left unmatched. Here the CDR3 reads CASSPGQGTTNEQFF. The CDR3 nucleotides read TGTGCCAGCTCACCTGGACAGGGTACTACGAATGAGCAGTTCTTC.

The rearrangement uses TRBV7-9 and TRBJ1-5, with unresolved D. V lost 8 bases and J 0 bases, leaving 14 bases between the germline ends. Per germline, CDR1 SEHNR and CDR2 FQNEAQ (reference sequence). The CDR3 covers 15 residues. The CDR3, as DNA: TGTGCCAGCGGTATTGGTCCGAGTAGCAATCAGCCCCAGCATTTT. This encodes CASGIGPSSNQPQHF.

The chain is built from TRBV27 and TRBJ2-7; D not resolved. Germline CDR1 reads MNHEY; CDR2 reads SMNVEV (reference sequence). Trimming shortened V by 0 bases and J by 6 bases, and 6 bases separated the two germline ends. This CDR3 region has 12 residues. The chain's CDR3 is CASSLSGREQYF. The CDR3 region has the DNA TGTGCCAGCAGTTTATCGGGCCGCGAGCAGTACTTC.